This entry features one T cell receptor (beta chain) sequence. Its antigen remains unknown. This specimen belongs to a study of PD-1 blockade in classical Hodgkin lymphoma. Study conclusions and caveats: Individuals who commenced nivolumab within less than 1 year of ASCT were excluded. It was reported that newly diagnosed patients had less baseline TCR diversity than healthy donors. By C4D1, diversity of CD4+ TCRs had risen significantly, whereas that of CD8+ TCRs had not.

The data were produced by immunoSEQ multiplex PCR, yet TCRdb's version contains in-frame clones alone and is incomplete. This sample has some 45,000 clones, with 88% found just once. Every patient had relapsed following autologous stem cell transplantation, and cohorts differed in brentuximab vedotin exposure. Best overall response was complete response, partial response or progressive disease in these relapsed/refractory classical Hodgkin lymphoma patients. Trimming took 4 bases from V and 2 from J, leaving 18 bases between them. The CDR3 length is 16 residues. In germline, CDR1 is SGDLS, CDR2 YYNGEE.

The TCR was taken from a human donor with classical Hodgkin lymphoma. This rearrangement joins TRBV9 to TRBJ2-5, with D perhaps TRBD2 (8 bases). The sample in question was peripheral blood mononuclear cells (PBMCs), obtained at baseline. CDR3: CASSIREGAIQETQYF. DNA for the CDR3: TGTGCCAGCAGCATTCGGGAGGGGGCGATTCAAGAGACCCAGTACTTC.